The rows below give T cell receptor beta chains drawn from one sample of a study of early T cells in non-severe SARS-CoV-2 infection. TCRdb used MiXCR to reprocess the 5' RACE reads, holding one entry per CDR3 protein. The table lists more than 60,000 distinct CDR3 sequences, around an eighth of them singletons. The sample here was whole blood, taken at baseline. Receptor source: an adult who was a healthcare worker with PCR-confirmed SARS-CoV-2 infection or an uninfected control (not recorded which). CDR3s include the opening cysteine and the closing phenylalanine or tryptophan. A D gene is named only where the DNA matches it firmly. Only part of the rows carry a size: once, few, many, or a class if the clone is expanded.

J gene: TRBJ2-7; clone size: .; CDR3 length: 12; D gene: TRBD1; V gene: TRBV29-1; CDR3 DNA: TGCAGCGTACTTAGACAGGGCTACGAGCAGTACTTC; CDR3 protein: CSVLRQGYEQYF
J gene: TRBJ1-1; clone size: .; CDR3 length: 14; D gene: .; V gene: TRBV7-6; CDR3 DNA: TGTGCCAGCAGCTTAGCCACCAGGAACACTGAAGCTTTCTTT; CDR3 protein: CASSLATRNTEAFF
J gene: TRBJ1-4; clone size: .; CDR3 length: 13; D gene: .; V gene: TRBV27; CDR3 DNA: TGTGCCAGCAGTTTATATTTTAATGAAAAACTGTTTTTT; CDR3 protein: CASSLYFNEKLFF
J gene: TRBJ1-2; clone size: .; CDR3 length: 12; D gene: TRBD1; V gene: TRBV7-2; CDR3 DNA: TGTGCCAGCAGCTTTACAGGGGGCTTTGACACCTTC; CDR3 protein: CASSFTGGFDTF
J gene: TRBJ1-5; clone size: few; CDR3 length: 14; D gene: .; V gene: TRBV19; CDR3 DNA: TGTGCCAGTTCCAGGGCTATAAGCAATCAGCCCCAGCATTTT; CDR3 protein: CASSRAISNQPQHF
J gene: TRBJ2-2; clone size: few; CDR3 length: 15; D gene: TRBD1; V gene: TRBV4-2; CDR3 DNA: TGTGCCAGCAGCCAGGACAGGGTGGTCACCGGGGAGCTGTTTTTT; CDR3 protein: CASSQDRVVTGELFF
J gene: TRBJ2-3; clone size: few; CDR3 length: 16; D gene: TRBD2; V gene: TRBV5-1; CDR3 DNA: TGCGCCAGCAGCTTGGGATCTAGCGGGGGGAAAGATACGCAGTATTTT; CDR3 protein: CASSLGSSGGKDTQYF
J gene: TRBJ1-6; clone size: many; CDR3 length: 16; D gene: .; V gene: TRBV7-9; CDR3 DNA: TGTGCCAGCAGCCCGCCGTCCGGGCTTAATAATTCACCCCTCCACTTT; CDR3 protein: CASSPPSGLNNSPLHF
J gene: TRBJ2-5; clone size: many; CDR3 length: 15; D gene: .; V gene: TRBV6-1; CDR3 DNA: TGTGCCAGCAGTGAAAGGGGGGACCCAGGGGATCCCCAGTACTTC; CDR3 protein: CASSERGDPGDPQYF
J gene: TRBJ2-2; clone size: many; CDR3 length: 14; D gene: .; V gene: TRBV3-1; CDR3 DNA: TGTGCCAGCAGCCAAGGCTGGGACACCGGGGAGCTGTTTTTT; CDR3 protein: CASSQGWDTGELFF
J gene: TRBJ1-6; clone size: few; CDR3 length: 17; D gene: .; V gene: TRBV6-5; CDR3 DNA: TGTGCCAGCAGTTACTCGAATTCGGTTGCGGACAATTCACCCCTCCACTTT; CDR3 protein: CASSYSNSVADNSPLHF
J gene: TRBJ1-1; clone size: .; CDR3 length: 15; D gene: TRBD1; V gene: TRBV7-2; CDR3 DNA: TGTGCCAGCAGCTTAGTAACAGGGGTGATCACTGAAGCTTTCTTT; CDR3 protein: CASSLVTGVITEAFF
J gene: TRBJ2-3; clone size: many; CDR3 length: 16; D gene: .; V gene: TRBV4-3; CDR3 DNA: TGCGCCAGCAGCCAAGGGGGTGGGCCCAGCACAGATACGCAGTATTTT; CDR3 protein: CASSQGGGPSTDTQYF
J gene: TRBJ1-5; clone size: few; CDR3 length: 15; D gene: .; V gene: TRBV6-5; CDR3 DNA: TGTGCCAGCAGCGCAGGGATGAATAGCAATCAGCCCCAGCATTTT; CDR3 protein: CASSAGMNSNQPQHF
J gene: TRBJ2-7; clone size: many; CDR3 length: 14; D gene: TRBD1; V gene: TRBV11-2; CDR3 DNA: TGTGCCAGCAGCCTGCAGGGGGCTTCGTCCGAGCAGTACTTC; CDR3 protein: CASSLQGASSEQYF
J gene: TRBJ1-2; clone size: few; CDR3 length: 12; D gene: TRBD1; V gene: TRBV6-6; CDR3 DNA: TGTGCCAGCAACCCAGGGGGCCGTGGCTACACCTTC; CDR3 protein: CASNPGGRGYTF
J gene: TRBJ1-1; clone size: many; CDR3 length: 15; D gene: .; V gene: TRBV29-1; CDR3 DNA: TGCAGCGTTGAAGAAAAGGGTCATGGGCACACTGAAGCTTTCTTT; CDR3 protein: CSVEEKGHGHTEAFF
J gene: TRBJ2-5; clone size: .; CDR3 length: 15; D gene: TRBD2; V gene: TRBV11-2; CDR3 DNA: TGTGCCAGCAGCTTAGACGGACTAGCCAGAGAGACCCAGTACTTC; CDR3 protein: CASSLDGLARETQYF
J gene: TRBJ2-2; clone size: many; CDR3 length: 15; D gene: TRBD1; V gene: TRBV28; CDR3 DNA: TGTGCCAGCAGGCCGGGACAGGGTAGGACCGGGGAGCTGTTTTTT; CDR3 protein: CASRPGQGRTGELFF
J gene: TRBJ2-1; clone size: many; CDR3 length: 17; D gene: .; V gene: TRBV7-2; CDR3 DNA: TGTGCCAGCAGCTTAGCCGTAAGGGCAGGGAATACTAATGAGCAGTTCTTC; CDR3 protein: CASSLAVRAGNTNEQFF
J gene: TRBJ1-6; clone size: few; CDR3 length: 15; D gene: .; V gene: TRBV18; CDR3 DNA: TGTGCCAGCTCACAAAACCCGGCTGTTGAACTGCCCCTCCACTTT; CDR3 protein: CASSQNPAVELPLHF
J gene: TRBJ1-1; clone size: many; CDR3 length: 12; D gene: .; V gene: TRBV7-8; CDR3 DNA: TGTGCCAGCTCCTGGGGCGCCGAACAGGCTTTCTTT; CDR3 protein: CASSWGAEQAFF
J gene: TRBJ2-5; clone size: few; CDR3 length: 14; D gene: TRBD2; V gene: TRBV20-1; CDR3 DNA: TGCAGTGCCGCACGGGTGGGGGGGCAAGAGACCCAGTACTTC; CDR3 protein: CSAARVGGQETQYF
J gene: TRBJ2-3; clone size: few; CDR3 length: 18; D gene: TRBD2; V gene: TRBV15; CDR3 DNA: TGTGCCACCAGCAGAGGACTAGCGGGGGCCCTTAGCACAGATACGCAGTATTTT; CDR3 protein: CATSRGLAGALSTDTQYF
J gene: TRBJ2-7; clone size: .; CDR3 length: 16; D gene: .; V gene: TRBV4-1; CDR3 DNA: TGCGCCAGCAGCCATCCCACCGGGACAAAGCTTAACGAGCAGTACTTC; CDR3 protein: CASSHPTGTKLNEQYF
J gene: TRBJ1-5; clone size: many; CDR3 length: 13; D gene: .; V gene: TRBV6-2/TRBV6-3; CDR3 DNA: TGTGCCAGCAGTTACTCGGGAGATCAGCCCCAGCATTTT; CDR3 protein: CASSYSGDQPQHF
J gene: TRBJ1-1; clone size: many; CDR3 length: 11; D gene: .; V gene: TRBV29-1; CDR3 DNA: TGCAGCGTTGCTTTTGACACTGAAGCTTTCTTT; CDR3 protein: CSVAFDTEAFF
J gene: TRBJ1-2; clone size: .; CDR3 length: 13; D gene: .; V gene: TRBV4-2; CDR3 DNA: TGTGCCAGCAGCCCCTGGGTGGGGGGTGGCTACACCTTC; CDR3 protein: CASSPWVGGGYTF
J gene: TRBJ1-2; clone size: few; CDR3 length: 16; D gene: TRBD1; V gene: TRBV12-3/TRBV12-4; CDR3 DNA: TGTGCCAGCAGTTTATCTGGGACAGGGACCTTCTATGGCTACACCTTC; CDR3 protein: CASSLSGTGTFYGYTF
J gene: TRBJ1-1; clone size: .; CDR3 length: 14; D gene: .; V gene: TRBV7-9; CDR3 DNA: TGTGCCAGCAGCCTACCTGAGGGGGGGCGTATAGCTTTCTTT; CDR3 protein: CASSLPEGGRIAFF
J gene: TRBJ2-7; clone size: many; CDR3 length: 12; D gene: .; V gene: TRBV7-2; CDR3 DNA: TGTGCCAGCAGGTTAAACGAGGGCGAGCAGTACTTC; CDR3 protein: CASRLNEGEQYF
J gene: TRBJ1-4; clone size: .; CDR3 length: 13; D gene: TRBD1; V gene: TRBV28; CDR3 DNA: TGTGCCAGCAAACAGGGGGGTCATGAAAAACTGTTTTTT; CDR3 protein: CASKQGGHEKLFF
J gene: TRBJ2-7; clone size: few; CDR3 length: 12; D gene: .; V gene: TRBV6-2/TRBV6-3; CDR3 DNA: TGTGCCACCGAGGGGGTTGAAGGGGAGCAGTACTTC; CDR3 protein: CATEGVEGEQYF
J gene: TRBJ1-5; clone size: few; CDR3 length: 12; D gene: .; V gene: TRBV6-2/TRBV6-3; CDR3 DNA: TGTGCCACCCGTGCTAGCAATCAGCCCCAGCATTTT; CDR3 protein: CATRASNQPQHF
J gene: TRBJ2-3; clone size: few; CDR3 length: 16; D gene: .; V gene: TRBV7-2; CDR3 DNA: TGTGCCAGCAGCTTATTTTCGGCGCACCTCACAGATACGCAGTATTTT; CDR3 protein: CASSLFSAHLTDTQYF
J gene: TRBJ2-3; clone size: .; CDR3 length: 15; D gene: TRBD2; V gene: TRBV6-2/TRBV6-3; CDR3 DNA: TGTGCCAGCAGCTCATGGGGGACTAGTACGGATACGCAGTATTTT; CDR3 protein: CASSSWGTSTDTQYF
J gene: TRBJ2-5; clone size: .; CDR3 length: 16; D gene: TRBD1; V gene: TRBV11-2; CDR3 DNA: TGTGCCAGCAGTTGGAGCAGGGGGCGTTTCCAAGAGACCCAGTACTTC; CDR3 protein: CASSWSRGRFQETQYF
J gene: TRBJ2-1; clone size: many; CDR3 length: 13; D gene: .; V gene: TRBV18; CDR3 DNA: TGTGCCAGCTCACGCACCCAGTACAATGAGCAGTTCTTC; CDR3 protein: CASSRTQYNEQFF
J gene: TRBJ1-1; clone size: .; CDR3 length: 16; D gene: .; V gene: TRBV7-9; CDR3 DNA: TGTGCCAGCAGCTCCCCTCCGGGACAACCGAACACTGAAGCTTTCTTT; CDR3 protein: CASSSPPGQPNTEAFF
J gene: TRBJ2-2; clone size: few; CDR3 length: 15; D gene: .; V gene: TRBV7-9; CDR3 DNA: TGTGCCAGCAGCTTAGCCCCCAGGGGAACCGGGGAGCTGTTTTTT; CDR3 protein: CASSLAPRGTGELFF
J gene: TRBJ1-1; clone size: few; CDR3 length: 15; D gene: .; V gene: TRBV7-9; CDR3 DNA: TGTGCCAGCAGCTTAGGGCAATTCGGGCACACTGAAGCTTTCTTT; CDR3 protein: CASSLGQFGHTEAFF
J gene: TRBJ1-1; clone size: .; CDR3 length: 13; D gene: .; V gene: TRBV6-2/TRBV6-3; CDR3 DNA: TGTGCCAGCATGTGGTCTTCGAACACTGAAGCTTTCTTT; CDR3 protein: CASMWSSNTEAFF
J gene: TRBJ2-1; clone size: .; CDR3 length: 16; D gene: TRBD2; V gene: TRBV7-2; CDR3 DNA: TGTGCCAGCAGCTTAGCCAGCGGGGGAGTTTGGAATGAGCAGTTCTTC; CDR3 protein: CASSLASGGVWNEQFF
J gene: TRBJ2-1; clone size: few; CDR3 length: 16; D gene: TRBD1; V gene: TRBV10-2; CDR3 DNA: TGCGCCAGCAGTGCCAGAAGGGACAGGGCCTACAATGAGCAGTTCTTC; CDR3 protein: CASSARRDRAYNEQFF
J gene: TRBJ2-2; clone size: .; CDR3 length: 17; D gene: .; V gene: TRBV28; CDR3 DNA: TGTGCCAGCAGGCTTGGGCAGGGGACCCGAGTCACCGGGGAGCTGTTTTTT; CDR3 protein: CASRLGQGTRVTGELFF
J gene: TRBJ1-6; clone size: .; CDR3 length: 12; D gene: .; V gene: TRBV7-8; CDR3 DNA: TGTGCCAGCAGCTTAGCGGGTTCACCCCTCCACTTT; CDR3 protein: CASSLAGSPLHF
J gene: TRBJ1-5; clone size: many; CDR3 length: 13; D gene: .; V gene: TRBV7-8; CDR3 DNA: TGTGCCAGCAGCTTAGGGCAGTATCAGCCCCAGCATTTT; CDR3 protein: CASSLGQYQPQHF
J gene: TRBJ2-7; clone size: many; CDR3 length: 12; D gene: .; V gene: TRBV6-6; CDR3 DNA: TGTGCCAGCAGTCCTGGAGGTTACGAGCAGTACTTC; CDR3 protein: CASSPGGYEQYF
J gene: TRBJ2-1; clone size: .; CDR3 length: 15; D gene: TRBD1; V gene: TRBV15; CDR3 DNA: TGTGCCACCAGCAGCCGATCCAAACAGGGGCGGGAGCAGTTCTTC; CDR3 protein: CATSSRSKQGREQFF
J gene: TRBJ2-7; clone size: .; CDR3 length: 18; D gene: .; V gene: TRBV5-6; CDR3 DNA: TGTGCCAGCAGCTTGGATCTGTCGGAAAGGGACACTACGTACGAGCAGTACTTC; CDR3 protein: CASSLDLSERDTTYEQYF
J gene: TRBJ2-7; clone size: .; CDR3 length: 12; D gene: .; V gene: TRBV12-5; CDR3 DNA: TGTGCTAGTCCGAGGGCGGGCTACGAGCAGTACTTC; CDR3 protein: CASPRAGYEQYF
J gene: TRBJ1-5; clone size: many; CDR3 length: 13; D gene: TRBD1; V gene: TRBV6-6; CDR3 DNA: TGTGCCAGCAGTCCGACAGGGAATCAGCCCCAGCATTTT; CDR3 protein: CASSPTGNQPQHF
J gene: TRBJ1-2; clone size: .; CDR3 length: 11; D gene: .; V gene: TRBV5-1; CDR3 DNA: TGCGCCAGCAGCTCGGACCGTTTCAGCACCTTC; CDR3 protein: CASSSDRFSTF
J gene: TRBJ2-2; clone size: .; CDR3 length: 13; D gene: TRBD2; V gene: TRBV29-1; CDR3 DNA: TGCAGCGGCGGGACTAGCTTTCCCGGGGAGCTGTTTTTT; CDR3 protein: CSGGTSFPGELFF
J gene: TRBJ2-5; clone size: .; CDR3 length: 13; D gene: .; V gene: TRBV15; CDR3 DNA: TGTGCCACCAGCAGAGGAGCGAAAGAGACCCAGTACTTC; CDR3 protein: CATSRGAKETQYF
J gene: TRBJ2-5; clone size: .; CDR3 length: 13; D gene: .; V gene: TRBV11-2; CDR3 DNA: TGTGCCAGCAGCTTCGGACGGCAAGAGACCCAGTACTTC; CDR3 protein: CASSFGRQETQYF
J gene: TRBJ2-3; clone size: few; CDR3 length: 15; D gene: TRBD1; V gene: TRBV29-1; CDR3 DNA: TGCAGCGTCCGACTCGGACAGGGGAGCACAGATACGCAGTATTTT; CDR3 protein: CSVRLGQGSTDTQYF
J gene: TRBJ1-2; clone size: once; CDR3 length: 14; D gene: .; V gene: TRBV4-2; CDR3 DNA: TGTGCCAGCAGCCGCAACTCGGACGGCTATGGCTACACCTTC; CDR3 protein: CASSRNSDGYGYTF
J gene: TRBJ2-3; clone size: .; CDR3 length: 14; D gene: TRBD1; V gene: TRBV28; CDR3 DNA: TGTGCCAGCAGTACCGGGACAGCCACAGATACGCAGTATTTT; CDR3 protein: CASSTGTATDTQYF